The clone carrying this T cell receptor (beta chain) was observed many times. The antigen remains unidentified. This specimen comes from a study of CD8 T cells in ankylosing spondylitis. The study, taken as a whole, reports: Seemingly characteristic of ankylosing spondylitis blood was a TCR beta motif consisting of several highly homologous variants. Disease-linked clones were reportedly significantly enriched in matched ankylosing spondylitis synovial fluid.

This CDR3 is built from 15 residues. Germline CDR1 is MNHEY and CDR2 is SVGEGT. The V gene lost 4 bases and the J gene lost 2 bases, with 12 bases spanning the gap. TCRdb reprocessed the 5' RACE reads via MiXCR and lists one record per CDR3 protein. The data show roughly 150,000 distinct CDR3 sequences, approximately 10% seen once. The TCR sequence derives from a female donor with ankylosing spondylitis or in good health (not recorded which). The J gene is TRBJ2-1, the V gene TRBV6-2 or TRBV6-3, with D perhaps matching TRBD1 (6 bases). The sequenced sample consisted of blood, either unsorted or a sorted T cell fraction (not recorded which). The DNA for the CDR3 is TGTGCCAGCAGTTCAGGGGATTCCGCCTACAATGAGCAGTTCTTC. Translated: CASSSGDSAYNEQFF.